One sample yielded the 29 T cell receptor beta chains listed below, sequenced in a study of cytomegalovirus exposure and HLA in healthy donors. The assay was immunoSEQ multiplex PCR, and TCRdb's table has in-frame clones only and misses some. The sample shows about 190,000 clones, approximately 85% of them seen only once. The sequenced material came from PBMCs. The receptors were sampled from a young woman in good health and CMV-seronegative.

This chain uses TRBV9 with TRBJ1-2, with D unclear. V gave up 3 bases and J gave up 3 bases, with 15 bases separating them. CDR1 and CDR2 (germline): SGDLS, YYNGEE. There are 15 residues in the CDR3. The CDR3 DNA sequence: TGTGCCAGCAGCGGTCACACCGTCGGGTACTATGGCTACACCTTC. Its protein is CASSGHTVGYYGYTF. Using reference TRBV9 and TRBJ1-2 for the parts outside the CDR3, the full variable domain is DSGVTQTPKHLITATGQRVTLRCSPRSGDLSVYWYQQSLDQGLQFLIQYYNGEERAKGNILERFSAQQFPDLHSELNLSSLELGDSALYFCASSGHTVGYYGYTFGSGTRLTVV.

This chain connects TRBV5-4 to TRBJ2-1, with 7 bases lining up with TRBD2. V lost 4 bases, J lost 7 bases, and 5 bases stayed unmatched. The CDR3 is 13 amino acids. Per the germline V gene, CDR1 is SGHNT and CDR2 is YYREEE (reference sequence). The CDR3 DNA is TGTGCCAGCAGCCTGGGACTAAGGAATGAGCAGTTCTTC. It is translated as CASSLGLRNEQFF.

This chain uses TRBV5-4 with TRBJ2-1, with 8 nucleotides matching TRBD2. CDR3 length: 14 residues. Unmatched junction bases numbered 2, after V lost 0 bases and J lost 6 bases. Germline CDR1 SGHNT, CDR2 YYREEE (reference sequence). The DNA of the CDR3 is TGTGCCAGCAGCTTGGCGGGAGGGCCCAATGAGCAGTTCTTC. Translating it yields CASSLAGGPNEQFF.

This clone has more than one count but fewer than ten. The V and J genes are TRBV2 and TRBJ2-2; tentatively, D is TRBD2 (5 bases). V lost 4 bases to trimming and J lost 5 bases, with 20 bases between them. Germline V gene lookup returns CDR1 SNHLY and CDR2 FYNNEI. The CDR3 sequence is 17 residues long. The CDR3 protein is CASSADSTRRGTGELFF. The DNA for the CDR3 is TGTGCCAGCAGTGCAGACTCGACCCGAAGAGGGACCGGGGAGCTGTTTTTT. The variable domain in full, with the rest retrieved from reference TRBV2 and TRBJ2-2, is EPEVTQTPSHQVTQMGQEVILRCVPISNHLYFYWYRQILGQKVEFLVSFYNNEISEKSEIFDDQFSVERPDGSNFTLKIRSTKLEDSAMYFCASSADSTRRGTGELFFGEGSRLTVL.

V and J are TRBV7-2 and TRBJ1-2; 10 positions agree with TRBD1. This CDR3 contains 14 residues. The germline V gene has CDR1 SGHTA and CDR2 FQGNSA. J lost 7 bases, V lost 2 bases, and 4 bases had no gene match. CDR3 sequence: CASSLLGTGVGYTF. Written as DNA, the CDR3 is TGTGCCAGCAGCTTATTAGGGACAGGGGTTGGCTACACCTTC.

The chain recombines TRBV7-8 with TRBJ2-3; TRBD2 agrees at 9 bases. This CDR3 has 19 residues. Germline V gene lookup returns CDR1 SGHVS and CDR2 FQNEAQ. The V segment lost 5 bases and the J segment 4 bases; nucleotides outside the gene matches: 19. CDR3 nucleotide sequence: TGTGCCAGCAGCAGGTATAGGCTAGCTAGCGGGAAGTCGGCAGATACGCAGTATTTT. It codes for CASSRYRLASGKSADTQYF.

The chain carries TRBV13 and TRBJ2-7; TRBD2 aligns across 13 bases. Germline trimming cut 3 bases from V and 2 bases from J; bases unmatched to any gene: 10. From germline, CDR1 is PRHDT and CDR2 FYEKMQ (reference sequence). The CDR3 has 18 residues. The CDR3: CASSFKPRLAGGPYEQYF. CDR3 in DNA: TGTGCCAGCAGCTTCAAACCACGACTAGCGGGGGGACCCTACGAGCAGTACTTC.

DNA of the CDR3: TGTGCCATCAGTCTCCCGGGACAGGGATTCGACGAGCAGTACTTC. It is translated as CAISLPGQGFDEQYF. This chain connects TRBV10-3 to TRBJ2-7; TRBD1 matches 9 bases. The J segment lost 5 bases and the V segment lost 5 bases, leaving 10 bases of the junction unmatched. The CDR3 has 15 residues. Germline V gives CDR1 ENHRY, CDR2 SYGVKD.

J is TRBJ2-1 and V is TRBV6-5; 12 nucleotides line up with TRBD2. Germline V gene lookup returns CDR1 MNHEY and CDR2 SVGAGI. V lost 6 bases, J lost 9 bases, and 9 bases stayed unmatched. The CDR3 runs to 15 residues. In nucleotides, the CDR3 is TGTGCCAGCAGAGCGGGACTAGCGGGTGGCATTGAGCAGTTCTTC. Its protein product is CASRAGLAGGIEQFF.

The rearrangement links TRBV11-2 to TRBJ2-1; TRBD2 aligns across 11 bases. J gave up 8 bases and V 5 bases, and 8 bases lay outside the gene matches. The CDR3 has 15 amino acids. Germline CDR1 and CDR2: SGHAT and FQNNGV. The chain's CDR3 is CASSALAGGADEQFF. CDR3 nucleotide sequence: TGTGCCAGCAGCGCTCTAGCGGGGGGCGCCGATGAGCAGTTCTTC.

This clone was counted only a few times. The chain uses TRBV27 and TRBJ1-2, with D hard to call. The CDR3 is made up of 11 amino acids. Trimming removed 8 bases from V and 13 bases from J, with 17 bases in between. Germline lookup yields CDR1 MNHEY and CDR2 SMNVEV (reference sequence). CDR3 DNA: TGTGCCAGCCCCCAACTGAATGCTGCCACCTTC. Encoded protein: CASPQLNAATF.

The chain carries TRBV5-1 and TRBJ1-1, with 10 bases aligning to TRBD1. The CDR3 length is 16 residues. Germline assignment: CDR1 SGHRS and CDR2 YFSETQ. With 4 bases clipped from V and 1 base from J, the junction kept 7 bases outside the gene matches. The DNA for the CDR3 is TGCGCCAGCAGCCCAGGGACAGGGGCCCAGAACACTGAAGCTTTCTTT. Amino acids: CASSPGTGAQNTEAFF.

The V call is TRBV30, the J call TRBJ1-2; TRBD1 might be the D (5 bases). Germline CDR1 is GTSNPN and CDR2 is SVGIG (reference sequence). The V end was cut by 0 bases, the J end by 4 bases, with 9 bases between. There are 13 residues in the CDR3. DNA for the CDR3: TGTGCCTGGAGTGTATCAGGGCTCTATGGCTACACCTTC. Its protein product is CAWSVSGLYGYTF.

The genes are TRBV7-9 and TRBJ2-5, with D perhaps TRBD2 (5 bases). CDR3 length: 15 amino acids. Trimming pared 5 bases from V and 5 bases from J, leaving 18 bases between. The germline V gene encodes CDR1 SEHNR and CDR2 FQNEAQ (reference sequence). The CDR3 region has the DNA TGTGCCAGCAGCCCCAGTTGGGGAGTCTGGGAGACCCAGTACTTC. It yields the protein CASSPSWGVWETQYF.

The chain has TRBV2 and TRBJ1-3, with D hard to call. The CDR3 runs 16 residues. Trimming left V 2 bases short and J 0 bases short, with 11 bases between. Germline V gene data show CDR1 as SNHLY and CDR2 as FYNNEI. CDR3 coding DNA: TGTGCCAGCAGTGAAATGGTGAGGGTCTCTGGAAACACCATATATTTT. Amino acid sequence: CASSEMVRVSGNTIYF.

V gene TRBV6-5 combines with J gene TRBJ1-2; 8 bases are a match to TRBD1. This CDR3 is 16 amino acids long. Germline CDR1 and CDR2: MNHEY and SVGAGI. After removal of 0 bases from V and 3 bases from J, the junction contained 6 bases not matched to a gene. CDR3 sequence (DNA): TGTGCCAGCAGTTACTCATCGACAGGGGACTACTATGGCTACACCTTC. As protein: CASSYSSTGDYYGYTF.

This clone showed up just a few times. The chain is built from TRBV7-3 and TRBJ2-3; TRBD2 is a possible D gene (6 bases). Germline CDR1 reads SGHTA; CDR2 reads FQGTGA. Trimming pared 5 bases from V and 5 bases from J, leaving 11 bases between. This CDR3 is 13 amino acids long. The CDR3 region is CASSPPSVDTQYF. Here the CDR3 DNA reads TGTGCCAGCAGCCCCCCTAGCGTAGATACGCAGTATTTT.

The rearrangement joins TRBV2 to TRBJ2-5; 9 nucleotides line up with TRBD2. This CDR3 has 17 amino acids. CDR1 is SNHLY, CDR2 FYNNEI, per germline. V was clipped by 7 bases and J by 2 bases; unmatched bases: 14. The CDR3 sequence: CASISFPIAGVQETQYF. CDR3 coding DNA: TGTGCCAGCATCTCCTTTCCCATAGCGGGGGTACAAGAGACCCAGTACTTC.

This chain links TRBV11-2 with TRBJ2-5; TRBD1 matches at 7 bases. The V and J ends lost 4 bases and 2 bases, in that order; junction bases with no gene match: 4. The V gene's germline CDR1 is SGHAT and CDR2 FQNNGV. The CDR3 runs 14 residues. Here the CDR3 reads CASSYIQGQETQYF. As DNA, the CDR3 is TGTGCCAGCAGCTATATACAGGGGCAAGAGACCCAGTACTTC.

V usage is TRBV12-5 and J usage is TRBJ2-7; 8 bases match TRBD1. V trimming: 3 bases; J trimming: 1 base; junction bases outside the gene matches: 5. CDR3 length equals 15 residues. Germline V CDR1 and CDR2: LGHNT, FRNRAP. The CDR3 loop is CASGFTRDRSYEQYF. In DNA form, the CDR3 reads TGTGCTAGTGGTTTTACCCGGGACAGGTCCTACGAGCAGTACTTC.

V gene TRBV7-3 combines with J gene TRBJ1-5, with D possibly matching TRBD1 (6 bases). The V gene lost 0 bases and the J gene lost 5 bases, with 11 bases spanning the gap. CDR3 size: 15 residues. The V gene's germline CDR1 is SGHTA and CDR2 FQGTGA. CDR3 nucleotides: TGTGCCAGCAGCTTAACAGGGGGGGTGGATCAGCCCCAGCATTTT. It codes for CASSLTGGVDQPQHF.

CDR3 residues: CASSRSNRGTDTQYF. DNA for the CDR3: TGTGCCAGCAGCCGGAGTAATAGGGGGACAGATACGCAGTATTTT. The V call is TRBV7-2, the J call TRBJ2-3; possibly TRBD1 for D (6 bases). From germline, CDR1 is SGHTA and CDR2 FQGNSA. There are 15 residues in the CDR3. V was cut by 5 bases and J by 3 bases, with 15 bases left in between.

The rearrangement joins TRBV15 to TRBJ1-2; the D is unclear. Per germline, CDR1 LNHNV and CDR2 YYDKDF (reference sequence). The CDR3 has 14 amino acids. V was trimmed by 1 base and J by 2 bases, leaving 8 bases between them. CDR3 amino acids: CATSRGSENYGYTF. For the CDR3, the DNA is TGTGCCACCAGCAGAGGTTCAGAAAACTATGGCTACACCTTC.

The rearrangement links TRBV5-4 to TRBJ2-1, with D tentatively TRBD2 (6 bases). V lost 0 bases to trimming and J lost 6 bases, with 16 bases between them. The CDR3 extends over 16 amino acids. Germline V gene lookup returns CDR1 SGHNT and CDR2 YYREEE (reference sequence). For the CDR3, the DNA is TGTGCCAGCAGCTTGGTTGGGGGAGGAAGGGGCAATGAGCAGTTCTTC. It translates to CASSLVGGGRGNEQFF.

This chain uses TRBV30 with TRBJ1-3; D gene uncertain. V gave up 1 base and J gave up 0 bases, with 7 bases separating them. CDR1 and CDR2 (germline): GTSNPN, SVGIG (reference sequence). The CDR3 runs to 14 residues. CDR3 in amino acids: CAWSAQISGNTIYF. CDR3 nucleotide sequence: TGTGCCTGGAGTGCACAGATCTCTGGAAACACCATATATTTT.

With regard to this clone: Other nucleotide sequences from this sample produce the same CDR3. This sequence joins TRBV30 and TRBJ1-5; the D gene is possibly TRBD1 (5 bases). V was trimmed by 3 bases and J by 2 bases, leaving 8 bases between them. The CDR3 length is 13 residues. Germline lookup yields CDR1 GTSNPN and CDR2 SVGIG (reference sequence). The CDR3 coding sequence is TGTGCCTGGAGCGACAGTGGCAATCAGCCCCAGCATTTT. Residues: CAWSDSGNQPQHF.

J is TRBJ2-1 and V is TRBV15; 12 nucleotides align to TRBD2. The CDR3 consists of 18 residues. J was trimmed by 3 bases and V by 5 bases; bases with no gene match: 11. Germline V CDR1 and CDR2: LNHNV, YYDKDF (reference sequence). The CDR3 coding sequence is TGTGCCACCAGCGCGACTAGCGGGGGATACCCCGGCTACAATGAGCAGTTCTTC. It codes for CATSATSGGYPGYNEQFF.

The chain combines TRBV6-5 with TRBJ1-2; perhaps TRBD1 as D (6 bases). CDR3 size: 14 residues. V gave up 8 bases and J gave up 0 bases, with 13 bases separating them. Looked up from germline, CDR1 is MNHEY and CDR2 is SVGAGI. CDR3 coding DNA: TGTGCCAGCCGGAAGGACAGCACTAACTATGGCTACACCTTC. Residues: CASRKDSTNYGYTF.

This clone was counted only a few times. The chain couples TRBV11-2 to TRBJ2-1; no definite D call. The germline V gene encodes CDR1 SGHAT and CDR2 FQNNGV. Trimming removed 0 bases at V and 6 bases at J, with 6 bases between. The CDR3 loop spans 13 amino acids. DNA for the CDR3: TGTGCCAGCAGCTTAGATCTAAGCAATGAGCAGTTCTTC. Residues: CASSLDLSNEQFF.